This T cell receptor beta chain was identified in a study of response to subunit inactivated influenza vaccine. Regarding the study as a whole: Authors proposed each seasonal influenza vaccination draws in few new T cells.

MiXCR was run by TCRdb on the RT-PCR reads, yielding one entry per CDR3 protein. Among around 530,000 distinct CDR3 sequences listed, 15% to 20% were seen once. This clonotype was observed at least ten times. As yet, its antigen is unknown. Unmatched junction bases numbered 15, after V lost 6 bases and J lost 6 bases. The CDR3 length is 16 residues. Sequences were derived from CD4+ T cells sorted from PBMCs, sampled around 25 months after vaccination. The clonotype comes from a man between 50 and 69 years old who received an inactivated influenza vaccine. The rearrangement joins TRBV12-3 or TRBV12-4 to TRBJ2-5; 8 nucleotides match TRBD2. CDR3 sequence (DNA): TGTGCCAGCAGCGGAGAGGCCACTAGCGGTGGAAAGACCCAGTACTTC. Translation: CASSGEATSGGKTQYF.